The entry that follows covers one T cell receptor beta chain sequence. The antigen remains unidentified. The CDR3 has 14 amino acids. J was trimmed by 5 bases and V by 8 bases; bases with no gene match: 11. The germline CDR1 and CDR2 sequences are MNHNS and SASEGT. The sample is drawn from a study of shared clonotypes between healthy human individuals. Over several immunoSEQ plates, each subset's genomic DNA was distributed in even portions. Sequenced by immunoSEQ multiplex PCR; TCRdb stores in-frame clones only, minus some. The sample lists hundreds of thousands of clones, around four fifths occurring once. Study observations and caveats: Clonotypes that were shared across four donors made up around 5.5% of naive CD4 clonotypes. Among donors, the sharing of clonotypes was expected to be influenced by sequencing depth. Unshared clonotypes carried lower generation probabilities than those common to all four donors.

Specimen: memory CD4+ T cells sorted from blood. Sample subset: CD45RA-negative fraction. The genes are TRBV6-1 and TRBJ2-5; 7 bases fit TRBD2. This receptor was obtained from a woman aged 25 to 39 in good health. The CDR3 coding sequence is TGTGCCAGCGAGGAGGGAGGGGTAAGGGAGACCCAGTACTTC. It translates to CASEEGGVRETQYF.